This T cell receptor (beta chain) was identified in a study of T-cell memory formation after mild COVID-19 (dated by TCRdb to the early 2020s). For context, the study as a whole: TCR sequence clusters from the two donors were largely donor specific. In a couple of donors, T-cell clones that expanded and contracted after mild COVID-19 were followed by sequencing TCRalpha and TCRbeta repertoires longitudinally. Two young, previously healthy adult volunteers made up the cohort, one male and one female.

The instrument given in TCRdb is Illumina NovaSeq 6000. TCRalpha and TCRbeta cDNA libraries were constructed by 5'RACE with constant-segment primers, with sample barcodes and unique molecular identifiers being introduced. RNA was extracted from every sample with Trizol reagent. Library amplification was performed in two PCR steps, and a second sample barcode and Illumina TruSeq adapters were introduced in the second step. The libraries were sequenced on an Illumina NovaSeq using 2 x 150 bp paired-end reads. The source study handled its data this way. With migec v1.2.7, reads were demultiplexed and then collapsed into UMI-guided consensus sequences. Using mixcr v2.1.11, the UMI consensuses were aligned to TRA and TRB V and J templates and assembled into clonotypes. Clonotypes were classified as expanded or contracted when called significant by both edgeR and NoisET, with noise models trained on biological replicates. For edgeR calls, a false discovery rate-adjusted p below 0.01 and a log2 fold-change threshold of 1 were applied. As an exploratory analysis of dynamics, PCA with hierarchical clustering was applied to max-normalized trajectories of the 1000 most abundant clonotypes. Separately sequenced CD4+ and CD8+ repertoires were used to assign a CD4 or CD8 phenotype to each responding clone. The public reads were quality trimmed at Q25 with fastp and then assembled into clones with MiXCR by TCRdb, keeping productive beta chains. Duplicate CDR3 protein sequences are folded into a single record with the most common DNA and genes. TCRdb, not the original authors, processed these V and J calls. Across this sample there are 130,000 to 150,000 distinct CDR3 sequences, with around 5.8% seen only once. The ten largest clones take up about 1.9% of the sample.

Regarding this clonotype: Its antigen specificity is not known. No clone much larger than this one lies a single base away; base qualities are absent.

Ficoll-Paque density gradient centrifugation was the method used to isolate PBMCs. General findings and caveats noted by the study authors: From day 15 to 85, contracting clones showed balanced CD4/CD8 phenotypes, whereas a second wave of clones that expanded from day 15 to 37 leaned towards CD4+. Contracting CD4+ clones were located mainly in the CM and EM memory subsets, whereas CD8+ clones were found to be enriched in EMRA. Only a couple of mild cases were covered by the study, and larger cohorts that include severe cases with pre-infection samples were considered necessary. The second-wave clones that peaked on day 37 were not confirmed to be SARS-CoV-2 specific. Some responding clones were detected in pre-infection memory, suggesting pre-existing cross-reactive memory T cells joined the SARS-CoV-2 response.

The sample consisted of PBMCs or a T cell subset sorted from them (not recorded which). This sequence originates from an adult woman who had mild COVID-19 (a few samples of this study predate the infection). The sample titles of this study are shuffled in the database, so cell type and time point are left out; the donor was told from shared clones.

In nucleotides, the sequence is TGTGCCAGCGTCGGGCAAACCTACAATGAGCAGTTCTTC. Its product reads: CASVGQTYNEQFF. The chain is made from TRBV28 and TRBJ2-1, with no confident D gene call. V loses 8 bases of germline sequence and J loses 2 bases, and the interval between the two ends is 10 bases. CDR1 MDHEN and CDR2 SYDVKM are derived from the germline V gene. From its cysteine to its phenylalanine, the CDR3 spans 13 amino acids. The read is trimmed to its CDR3 DNA, 39 bases read in frame from base 1.